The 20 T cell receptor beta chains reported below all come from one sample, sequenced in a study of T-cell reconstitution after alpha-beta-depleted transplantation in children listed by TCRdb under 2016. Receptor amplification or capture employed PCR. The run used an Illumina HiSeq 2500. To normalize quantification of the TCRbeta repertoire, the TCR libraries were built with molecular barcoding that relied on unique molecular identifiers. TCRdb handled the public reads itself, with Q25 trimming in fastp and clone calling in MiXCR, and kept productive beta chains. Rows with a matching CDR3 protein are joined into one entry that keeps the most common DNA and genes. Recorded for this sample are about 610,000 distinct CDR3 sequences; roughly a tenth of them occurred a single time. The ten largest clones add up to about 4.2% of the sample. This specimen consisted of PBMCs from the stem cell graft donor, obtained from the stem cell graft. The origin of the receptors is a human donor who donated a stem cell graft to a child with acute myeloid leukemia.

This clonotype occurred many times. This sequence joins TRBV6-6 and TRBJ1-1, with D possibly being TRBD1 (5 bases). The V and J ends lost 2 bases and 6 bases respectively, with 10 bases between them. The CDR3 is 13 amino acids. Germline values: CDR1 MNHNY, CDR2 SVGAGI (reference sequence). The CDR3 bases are TGTGCCAGCAGTTACGGGGGGTCCGCTGAAGCTTTCTTT. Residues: CASSYGGSAEAFF.

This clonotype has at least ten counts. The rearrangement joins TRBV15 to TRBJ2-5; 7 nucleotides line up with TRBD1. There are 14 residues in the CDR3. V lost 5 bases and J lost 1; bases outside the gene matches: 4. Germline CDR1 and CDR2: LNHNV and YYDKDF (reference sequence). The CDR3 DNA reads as TGTGCCACCAGCCCCCGGACAGGCCAAGAGACCCAGTACTTC. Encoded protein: CATSPRTGQETQYF.

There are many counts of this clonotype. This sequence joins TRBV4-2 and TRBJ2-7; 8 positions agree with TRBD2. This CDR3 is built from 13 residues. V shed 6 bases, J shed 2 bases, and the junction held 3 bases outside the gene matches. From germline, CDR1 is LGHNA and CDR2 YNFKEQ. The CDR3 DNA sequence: TGTGCCAGCAGTACTAGCGGTGCCTACGAGCAGTACTTC. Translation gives CASSTSGAYEQYF.

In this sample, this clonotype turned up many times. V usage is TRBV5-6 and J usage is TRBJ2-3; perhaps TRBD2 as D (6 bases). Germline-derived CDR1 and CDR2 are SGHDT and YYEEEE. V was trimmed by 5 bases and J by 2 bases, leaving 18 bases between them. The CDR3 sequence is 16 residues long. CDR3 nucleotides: TGTGCCAGCAGGGCCGCCACTAGCTCAACCACAGATACGCAGTATTTT. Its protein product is CASRAATSSTTDTQYF.

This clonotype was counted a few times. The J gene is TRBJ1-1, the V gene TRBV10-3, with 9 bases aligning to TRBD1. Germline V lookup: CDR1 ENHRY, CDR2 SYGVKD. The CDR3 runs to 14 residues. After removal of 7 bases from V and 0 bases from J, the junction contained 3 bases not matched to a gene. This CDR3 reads CAIKGTGMNTEAFF. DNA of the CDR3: TGTGCCATCAAAGGGACAGGGATGAACACTGAAGCTTTCTTT.

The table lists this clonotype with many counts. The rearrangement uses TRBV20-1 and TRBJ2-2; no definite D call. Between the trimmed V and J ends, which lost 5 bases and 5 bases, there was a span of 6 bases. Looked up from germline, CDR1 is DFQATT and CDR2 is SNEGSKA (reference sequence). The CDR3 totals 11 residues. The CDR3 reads CSAFSTGELFF. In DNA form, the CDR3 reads TGCAGTGCTTTTAGTACCGGGGAGCTGTTTTTT.

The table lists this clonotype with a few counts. CDR3 sequence reads: CATSGWTDTQYF. The CDR3 DNA follows: TGTGCCACCTCGGGATGGACAGATACGCAGTATTTT. The V gene is TRBV24-1, the J gene TRBJ2-3, with D possibly being TRBD2 (5 bases). V lost 9 bases and J lost 3, with 9 bases in between. The CDR3 is made up of 12 amino acids. Germline CDR1 KGHDR, CDR2 SFDVKD.

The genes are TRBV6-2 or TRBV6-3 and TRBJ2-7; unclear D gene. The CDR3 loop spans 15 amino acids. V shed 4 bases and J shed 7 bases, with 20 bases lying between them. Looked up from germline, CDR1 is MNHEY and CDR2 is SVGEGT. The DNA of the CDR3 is TGTGCCAGCAGTTCCCTCGGGTCGGCGGTCTATGAGCAGTACTTC. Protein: CASSSLGSAVYEQYF.

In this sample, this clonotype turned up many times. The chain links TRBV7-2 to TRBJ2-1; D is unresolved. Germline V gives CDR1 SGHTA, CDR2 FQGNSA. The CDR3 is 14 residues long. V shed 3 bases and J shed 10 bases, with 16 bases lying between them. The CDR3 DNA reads TGTGCCAGCAGCTTCAACACGGCGGTTACGGAGCAGTTCTTC. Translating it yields CASSFNTAVTEQFF.

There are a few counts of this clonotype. The CDR3 bases are TGTGCCAGCAGCCCCCAGTTAAGAGGCGGCGAGACCCAGTACTTC. Translation: CASSPQLRGGETQYF. This chain uses TRBV7-2 with TRBJ2-5; D gene ambiguous. Germline loops: CDR1 SGHTA, CDR2 FQGNSA. The CDR3 is made up of 15 amino acids. Trimming cost V 5 bases and J 5 bases, with 18 bases left between them.

The CDR3: CASSLDGVRAFF. The DNA of the CDR3 is TGTGCCAGCAGCTTAGATGGGGTACGAGCTTTCTTT. The chain is built from TRBV7-2 and TRBJ1-1, with unresolved D. The CDR3 is 12 amino acids. V shed 1 base and J shed 10 bases, with 10 bases lying between them. CDR1 and CDR2 from the germline V gene are SGHTA and FQGNSA.

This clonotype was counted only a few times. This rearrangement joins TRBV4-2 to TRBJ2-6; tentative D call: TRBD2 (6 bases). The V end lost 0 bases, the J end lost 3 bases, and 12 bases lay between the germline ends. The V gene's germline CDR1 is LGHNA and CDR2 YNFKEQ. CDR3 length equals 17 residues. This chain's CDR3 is CASSQDMRGGGANVLTF. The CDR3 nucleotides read TGTGCCAGCAGCCAAGATATGAGGGGAGGTGGGGCCAACGTCCTGACTTTC.

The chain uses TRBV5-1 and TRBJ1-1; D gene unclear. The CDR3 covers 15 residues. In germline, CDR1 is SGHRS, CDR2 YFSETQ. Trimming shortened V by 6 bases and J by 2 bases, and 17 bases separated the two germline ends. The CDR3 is CASTPRVAGNTEAFF. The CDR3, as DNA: TGCGCCAGCACCCCGAGGGTGGCAGGAAACACTGAAGCTTTCTTT.

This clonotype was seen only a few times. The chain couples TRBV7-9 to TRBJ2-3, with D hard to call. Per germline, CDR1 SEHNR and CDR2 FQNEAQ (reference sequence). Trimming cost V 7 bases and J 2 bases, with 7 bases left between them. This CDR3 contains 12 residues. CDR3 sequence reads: CASTYPTDTQYF. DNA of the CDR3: TGTGCCAGCACCTACCCCACAGATACGCAGTATTTT.

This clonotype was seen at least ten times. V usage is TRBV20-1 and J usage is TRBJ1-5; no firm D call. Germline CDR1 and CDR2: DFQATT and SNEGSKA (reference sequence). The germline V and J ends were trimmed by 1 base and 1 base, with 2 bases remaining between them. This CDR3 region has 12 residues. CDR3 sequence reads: CSARASNQPQHF. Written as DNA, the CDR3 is TGCAGTGCTAGAGCCAGCAATCAGCCCCAGCATTTT.

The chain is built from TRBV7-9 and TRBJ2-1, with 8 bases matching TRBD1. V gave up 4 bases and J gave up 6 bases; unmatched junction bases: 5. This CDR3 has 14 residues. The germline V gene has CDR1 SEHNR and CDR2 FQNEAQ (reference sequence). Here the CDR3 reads CASSSDRVTNEQFF. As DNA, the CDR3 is TGTGCCAGCAGCTCGGACAGGGTCACCAATGAGCAGTTCTTC.

CDR3 bases: TGCGCCAGCAGCTTGAAAGCGGGGGGCGGGAGTGAGCAGTTCTTC. Protein product: CASSLKAGGGSEQFF. The chain recombines TRBV5-1 with TRBJ2-1; TRBD2 aligns across 9 bases. V shed 1 base, J shed 9 bases, and the junction held 8 bases outside the gene matches. Germline V gene data show CDR1 as SGHRS and CDR2 as YFSETQ. The CDR3 is 15 amino acids.

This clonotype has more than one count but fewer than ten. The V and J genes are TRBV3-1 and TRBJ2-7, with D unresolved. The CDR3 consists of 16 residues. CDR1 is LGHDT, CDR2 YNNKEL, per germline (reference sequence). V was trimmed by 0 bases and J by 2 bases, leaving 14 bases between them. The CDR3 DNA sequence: TGTGCCAGCAGCCAAGATTTGACGGTCCGAGCCTACGAGCAGTACTTC. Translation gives CASSQDLTVRAYEQYF.

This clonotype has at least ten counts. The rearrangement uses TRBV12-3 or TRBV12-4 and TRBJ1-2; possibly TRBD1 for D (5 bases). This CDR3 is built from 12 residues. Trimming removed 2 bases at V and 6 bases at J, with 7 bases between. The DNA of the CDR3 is TGTGCCAGCAGTTTAAGGGACGATGGCTACACCTTC. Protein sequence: CASSLRDDGYTF.

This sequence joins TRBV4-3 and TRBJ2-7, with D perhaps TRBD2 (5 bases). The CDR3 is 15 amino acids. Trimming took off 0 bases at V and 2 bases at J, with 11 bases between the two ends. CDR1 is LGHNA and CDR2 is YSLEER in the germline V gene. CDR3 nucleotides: TGCGCCAGCAGCCAAGATTACAACGGGGCCTACGAGCAGTACTTC. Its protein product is CASSQDYNGAYEQYF.